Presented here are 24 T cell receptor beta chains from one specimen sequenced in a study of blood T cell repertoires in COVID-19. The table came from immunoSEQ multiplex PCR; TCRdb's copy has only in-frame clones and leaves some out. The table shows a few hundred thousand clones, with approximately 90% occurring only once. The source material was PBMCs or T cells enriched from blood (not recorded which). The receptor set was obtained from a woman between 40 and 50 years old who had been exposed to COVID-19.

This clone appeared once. DNA for the CDR3: TGTGCCAGCAGCTCGCACATAAGCGGGGCGCCTCTGGGGGCCAACGTCCTGACTTTC. Its protein is CASSSHISGAPLGANVLTF. The genes are TRBV5-8 and TRBJ2-6, with 7 bases that match TRBD2. The CDR3 spans 19 residues. Germline V lookup: CDR1 SGHTS, CDR2 YDEGEE. Trimming removed 3 bases from V and 4 bases from J; junction bases left unmatched: 16.

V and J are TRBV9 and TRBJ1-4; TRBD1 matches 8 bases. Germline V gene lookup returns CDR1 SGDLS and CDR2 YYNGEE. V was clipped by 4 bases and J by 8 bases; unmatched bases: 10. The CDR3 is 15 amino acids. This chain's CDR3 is CASSLGGRGHEKLFF. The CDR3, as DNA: TGTGCCAGCAGCCTGGGAGGCAGGGGGCACGAAAAACTGTTTTTT.

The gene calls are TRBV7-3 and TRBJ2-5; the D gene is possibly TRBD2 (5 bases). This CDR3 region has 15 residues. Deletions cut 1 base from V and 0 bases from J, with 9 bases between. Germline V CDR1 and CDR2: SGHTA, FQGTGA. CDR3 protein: CASSLSGHNQETQYF. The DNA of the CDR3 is TGTGCCAGCAGCTTAAGCGGGCATAACCAAGAGACCCAGTACTTC. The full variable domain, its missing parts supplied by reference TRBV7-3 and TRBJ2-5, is GAGVSQTPSNKVTEKGKYVELRCDPISGHTALYWYRQSLGQGPEFLIYFQGTGAADDSGLPNDRFFAVRPEGSVSTLKIQRTERGDSAVYLCASSLSGHNQETQYFGPGTRLLVL.

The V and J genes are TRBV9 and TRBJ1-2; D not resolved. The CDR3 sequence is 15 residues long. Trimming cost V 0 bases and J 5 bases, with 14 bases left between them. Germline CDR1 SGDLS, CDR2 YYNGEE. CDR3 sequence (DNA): TGTGCCAGCAGCGTAGAGGCGGGTGCTGAATATGGCTACACCTTC. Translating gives CASSVEAGAEYGYTF.

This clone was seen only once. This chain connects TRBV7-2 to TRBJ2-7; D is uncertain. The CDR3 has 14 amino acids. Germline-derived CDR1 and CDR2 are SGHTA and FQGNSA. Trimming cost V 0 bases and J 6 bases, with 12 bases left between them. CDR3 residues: CASSLASSEGEQYF. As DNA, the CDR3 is TGTGCCAGCAGCTTAGCATCCAGCGAAGGCGAGCAGTACTTC.

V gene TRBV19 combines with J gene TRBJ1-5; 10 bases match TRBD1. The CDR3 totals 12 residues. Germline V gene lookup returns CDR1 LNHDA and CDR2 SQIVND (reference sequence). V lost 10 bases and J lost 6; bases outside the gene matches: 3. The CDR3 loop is CATRTGGQPQHF. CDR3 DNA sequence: TGTGCCACCCGGACAGGGGGTCAGCCCCAGCATTTT.

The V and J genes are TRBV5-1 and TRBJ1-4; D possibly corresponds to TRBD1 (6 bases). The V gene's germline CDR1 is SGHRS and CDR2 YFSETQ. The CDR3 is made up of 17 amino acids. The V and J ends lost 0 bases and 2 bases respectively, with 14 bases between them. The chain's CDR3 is CASSLGGGRGTNEKLFF. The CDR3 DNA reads TGCGCCAGCAGCTTGGGCGGGGGGCGCGGCACTAATGAAAAACTGTTTTTT.

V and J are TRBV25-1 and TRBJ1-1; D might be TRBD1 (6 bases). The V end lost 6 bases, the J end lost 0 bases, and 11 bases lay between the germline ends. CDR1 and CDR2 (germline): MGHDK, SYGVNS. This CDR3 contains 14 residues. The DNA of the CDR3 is TGTGCCAGCAGCCGACAGGAAATGAACACTGAAGCTTTCTTT. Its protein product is CASSRQEMNTEAFF.

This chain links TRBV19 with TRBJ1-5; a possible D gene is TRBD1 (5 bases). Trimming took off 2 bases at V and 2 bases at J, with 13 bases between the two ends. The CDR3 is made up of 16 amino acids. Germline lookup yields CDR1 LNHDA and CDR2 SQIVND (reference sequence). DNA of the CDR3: TGTGCCAGTAGTATAATACCGGGGGGAGGCAATCAGCCCCAGCATTTT. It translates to CASSIIPGGGNQPQHF.

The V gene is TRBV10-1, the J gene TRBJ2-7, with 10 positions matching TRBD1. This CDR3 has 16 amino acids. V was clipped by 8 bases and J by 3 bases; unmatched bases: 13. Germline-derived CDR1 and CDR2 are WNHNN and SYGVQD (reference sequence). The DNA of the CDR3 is TGCGCCAGCTCTCCCTTGAGCGGGACAGGGGTCTACGAGCAGTACTTC. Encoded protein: CASSPLSGTGVYEQYF.

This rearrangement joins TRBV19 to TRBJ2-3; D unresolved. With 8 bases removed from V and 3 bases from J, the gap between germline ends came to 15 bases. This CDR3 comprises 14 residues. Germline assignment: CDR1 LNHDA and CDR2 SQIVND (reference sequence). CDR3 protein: CASGPSIVTDTQYF. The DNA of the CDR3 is TGTGCCAGTGGTCCGTCCATAGTAACAGATACGCAGTATTTT.

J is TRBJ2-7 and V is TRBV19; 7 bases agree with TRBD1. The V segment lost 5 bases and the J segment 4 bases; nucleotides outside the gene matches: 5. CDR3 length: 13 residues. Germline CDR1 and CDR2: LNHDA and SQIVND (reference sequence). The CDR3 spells CASSVGQAYEQYF. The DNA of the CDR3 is TGTGCCAGTAGTGTCGGACAGGCTTACGAGCAGTACTTC.

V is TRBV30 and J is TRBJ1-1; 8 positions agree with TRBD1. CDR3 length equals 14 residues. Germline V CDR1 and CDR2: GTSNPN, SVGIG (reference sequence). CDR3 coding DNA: TGTGGCGCACGGGACAGGAGATTGAACACTGAAGCTTTCTTT. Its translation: CGARDRRLNTEAFF.

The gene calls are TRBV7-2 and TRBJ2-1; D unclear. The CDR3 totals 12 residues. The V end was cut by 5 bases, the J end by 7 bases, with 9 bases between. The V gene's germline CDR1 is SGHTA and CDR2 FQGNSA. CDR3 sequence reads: CASSPLGNEQFF. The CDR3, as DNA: TGTGCCAGCAGCCCCCTCGGGAATGAGCAGTTCTTC.

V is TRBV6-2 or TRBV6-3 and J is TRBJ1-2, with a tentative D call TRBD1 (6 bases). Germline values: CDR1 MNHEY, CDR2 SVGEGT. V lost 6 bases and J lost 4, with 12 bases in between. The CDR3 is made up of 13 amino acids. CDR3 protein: CASSPQGGYGYTF. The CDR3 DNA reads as TGTGCCAGCAGCCCGCAAGGGGGCTATGGCTACACCTTC.

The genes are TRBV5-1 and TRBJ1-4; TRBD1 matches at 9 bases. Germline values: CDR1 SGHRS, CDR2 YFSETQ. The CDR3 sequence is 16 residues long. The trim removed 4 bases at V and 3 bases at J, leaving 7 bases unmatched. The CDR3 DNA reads TGCGCCAGCAGCCCAGGACAGGGGCTTGCTAATGAAAAACTGTTTTTT. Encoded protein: CASSPGQGLANEKLFF.

The CDR3 spells CSLVRGATEAFF. The CDR3 nucleotides are TGCAGCTTGGTACGTGGGGCCACTGAAGCTTTCTTT. This chain connects TRBV29-1 to TRBJ1-1, with D possibly matching TRBD1 (5 bases). From germline, CDR1 is SQVTM and CDR2 ANQGSEA. Trimming stripped 8 bases from V and 4 bases from J, with 14 bases between. The CDR3 has 12 residues.

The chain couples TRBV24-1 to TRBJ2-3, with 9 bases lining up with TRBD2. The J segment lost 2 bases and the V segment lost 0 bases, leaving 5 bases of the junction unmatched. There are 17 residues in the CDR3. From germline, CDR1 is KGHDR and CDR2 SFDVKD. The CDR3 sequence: CATSDLYPSGDTDTQYF. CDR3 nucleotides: TGTGCCACCAGTGATTTGTACCCTAGCGGGGACACAGATACGCAGTATTTT.

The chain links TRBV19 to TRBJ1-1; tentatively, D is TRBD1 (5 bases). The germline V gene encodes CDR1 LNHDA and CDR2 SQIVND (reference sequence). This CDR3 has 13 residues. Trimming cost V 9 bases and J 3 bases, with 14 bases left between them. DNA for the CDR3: TGTGCCAGCACCAGGGCCAGAGACACTGAAGCTTTCTTT. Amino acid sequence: CASTRARDTEAFF. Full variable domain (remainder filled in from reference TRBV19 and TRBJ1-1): DGGITQSPKYLFRKEGQNVTLSCEQNLNHDAMYWYRQDPGQGLRLIYYSQIVNDFQKGDIAEGYSVSREKKESFPLTVTSAQKNPTAFYLCASTRARDTEAFFGQGTRLTVV.

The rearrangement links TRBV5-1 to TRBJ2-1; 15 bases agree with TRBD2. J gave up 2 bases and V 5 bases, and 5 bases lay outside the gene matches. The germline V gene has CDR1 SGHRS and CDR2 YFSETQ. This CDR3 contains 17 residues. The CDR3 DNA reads TGCGCCAGCAGATGGACTAGCGGGGGGGCCCCCTACAATGAGCAGTTCTTC. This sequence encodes CASRWTSGGAPYNEQFF.

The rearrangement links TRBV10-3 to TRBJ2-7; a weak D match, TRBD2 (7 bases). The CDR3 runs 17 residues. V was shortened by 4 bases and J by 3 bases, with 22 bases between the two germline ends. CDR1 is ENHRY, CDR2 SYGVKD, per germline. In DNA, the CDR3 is TGTGCCATCAGTGCCCTCTTTAGCCTGCGGGGGCTCTACGAGCAGTACTTC. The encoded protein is CAISALFSLRGLYEQYF.

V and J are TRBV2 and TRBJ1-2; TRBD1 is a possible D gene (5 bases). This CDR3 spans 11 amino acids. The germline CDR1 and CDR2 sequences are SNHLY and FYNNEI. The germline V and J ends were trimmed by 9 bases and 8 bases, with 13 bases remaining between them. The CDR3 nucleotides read TGTGCCAGTAGGGCAGGGTTAGGCTACACCTTC. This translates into CASRAGLGYTF.

The CDR3 sequence: CASSSSGVGEQYF. The DNA of the CDR3 is TGTGCCAGCAGTTCTAGCGGGGTGGGAGAGCAGTACTTC. This chain connects TRBV6-5 to TRBJ2-7; 9 nucleotides agree with TRBD2. This CDR3 region has 13 residues. J gave up 7 bases and V 4 bases, and 5 bases lay outside the gene matches. Germline V lookup: CDR1 MNHEY, CDR2 SVGAGI.

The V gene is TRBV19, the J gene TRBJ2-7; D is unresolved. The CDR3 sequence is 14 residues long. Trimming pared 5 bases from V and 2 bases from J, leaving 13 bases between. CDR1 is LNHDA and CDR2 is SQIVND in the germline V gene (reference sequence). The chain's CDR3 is CASSPSLLPYEQYF. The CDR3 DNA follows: TGTGCCAGTAGTCCCTCCCTCCTTCCCTACGAGCAGTACTTC.